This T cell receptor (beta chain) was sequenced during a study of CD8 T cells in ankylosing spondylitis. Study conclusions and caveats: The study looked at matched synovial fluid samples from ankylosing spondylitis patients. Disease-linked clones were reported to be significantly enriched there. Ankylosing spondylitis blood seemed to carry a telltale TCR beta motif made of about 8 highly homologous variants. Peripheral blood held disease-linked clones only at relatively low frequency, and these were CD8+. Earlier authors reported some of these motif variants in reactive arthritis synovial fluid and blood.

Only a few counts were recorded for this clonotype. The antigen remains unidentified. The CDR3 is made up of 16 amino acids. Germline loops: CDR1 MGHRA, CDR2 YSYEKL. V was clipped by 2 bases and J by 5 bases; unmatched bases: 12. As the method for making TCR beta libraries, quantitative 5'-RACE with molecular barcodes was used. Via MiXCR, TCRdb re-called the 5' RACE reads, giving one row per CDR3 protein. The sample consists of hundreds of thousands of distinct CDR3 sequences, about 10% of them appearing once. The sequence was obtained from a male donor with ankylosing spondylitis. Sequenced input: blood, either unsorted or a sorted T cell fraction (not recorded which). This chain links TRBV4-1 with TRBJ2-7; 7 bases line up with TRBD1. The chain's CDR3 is CASSQIFKSQGNEQYF. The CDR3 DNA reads TGCGCCAGCAGCCAAATCTTCAAGTCACAGGGGAACGAGCAGTACTTC.